These T cell receptor beta chains were read from a single sample in a study of technical replicates of blood from a few donors. Method: immunoSEQ multiplex PCR; TCRdb's copy keeps in-frame clones and lacks some. The sample lists tens of thousands of clones, 95% to 99% occurring once. What was sequenced was T cells isolated from PBMCs. These receptors were obtained from a human donor in good health. Both conserved end residues are part of each CDR3. D genes are given only for firm matches. The listing skips clone size in some rows; elsewhere it reads once, few, many or a size class.

j_call d_call v_call clone_size cdr3_nt cdr3_aa
TRBJ1-1 - TRBV6-6 - TGTGCCAGCAGTTACCCTGACCCCGAGCGAGCTGAAGCTTTCTTT CASSYPDPERAEAFF
TRBJ2-1 - TRBV19 - TGTGCCAGTAGTATAGGGACAACGGCCTACAATGAGCAGTTCTTC CASSIGTTAYNEQFF
TRBJ1-2 TRBD1 TRBV6-6 - TGTGCCAGCAGTTACTCGACAGGGGATGGCTACACCTTC CASSYSTGDGYTF
TRBJ2-7 - TRBV19 - TGTGCCAGTAGTATCAGCCAGGGCCTTACCTACGAGCAGTACTTC CASSISQGLTYEQYF
TRBJ2-3 TRBD1 TRBV5-1 - TGCGCCAGCAGCTTGGAGGGAAGGGGGCTAGCTCTCCCAGATACGCAGTATTTT CASSLEGRGLALPDTQYF
TRBJ2-2 - TRBV7-2 - TGTGCCAGTTTCGCAAAACTACGGTCGAACACCGGGGAGCTGTTTTTT CASFAKLRSNTGELFF
TRBJ2-7 TRBD2 TRBV6-1 - TGTGCCAGCAAAGGGACTAGGAAAGGTTTATACGAGCAGTACTTC CASKGTRKGLYEQYF
TRBJ2-2 TRBD2 TRBV7-3 - TGTGCCAGCAGCCCACCGGGACTAGCGAGCACCGGGGAGCTGTTTTTT CASSPPGLASTGELFF
TRBJ2-1 TRBD2 TRBV4-2 - TGTGCCAGCAGCCAAGGGCTTAGCGGGGGACTCAATGAGCAGTTCTTC CASSQGLSGGLNEQFF
TRBJ2-1 - TRBV10-3 - TGTGCCATCAGTGGGGACACCCGGTACAATGAGCAGTTCTTC CAISGDTRYNEQFF
TRBJ1-2 - TRBV29-1 once TGCAGCGTTGAGGCCAATTATGGCTACACCTTC CSVEANYGYTF
TRBJ2-7 TRBD1 TRBV28 once TGTGCCAGCAGTTACTGGACAGGGGGCTACGAGCAGTACTTC CASSYWTGGYEQYF
TRBJ1-2 TRBD1 TRBV5-1 - TGCGCCAGCAGGATGAAGGGACAGGGAACAGGCGGCTACACCTTC CASRMKGQGTGGYTF
TRBJ2-2 - TRBV18 once TGTGCCAGCTCACCATCTATCCGGGACTGGGAGCTGTTTTTT CASSPSIRDWELFF
TRBJ1-3 TRBD1 TRBV19 - TGTGCCAGTAGTATAGACTTGACAGGGCCCGGAAACACCATATATTTT CASSIDLTGPGNTIYF
TRBJ1-1 - TRBV19 - TGTGCCAGTAGAGGGGGACTGAACACTGAAGCTTTCTTT CASRGGLNTEAFF
TRBJ2-1 - TRBV18 - TGTGCCAGCTCACCATCCGACAGCAATCAGTTCTTC CASSPSDSNQFF
TRBJ1-3 - TRBV5-1 - TGCGCCAGCAGCGCGACAGGTCGCTCTGGAAACACCATATATTTT CASSATGRSGNTIYF
TRBJ2-7 TRBD2 TRBV27 - TGTGCCAGCAGTCCATCTAGCGGGAGGATCTTCTACGAGCAGTACTTC CASSPSSGRIFYEQYF
TRBJ2-7 - TRBV6-5 - TGTGCCAGCAGTTACTCCCCCAGGATCACCTACGAGCAGTACTTC CASSYSPRITYEQYF
TRBJ2-4 - TRBV19 once TGTGCCAGTAGTACTGACAGGGAGGACATTCAGTACTTC CASSTDREDIQYF
TRBJ2-7 - TRBV30 - TGTGCCTGGAGTGGCTACTACGAGCAGTACTTC CAWSGYYEQYF
TRBJ2-5 - TRBV19 - TGTGCCAGTAGTATCGGGACACCCGGGCAAGAGACCCAGTACTTC CASSIGTPGQETQYF
TRBJ2-3 TRBD1 TRBV29-1 - TGCAGCGTTGATGATCTAAAGGGGGCTAGGTCTCTCGATACGCAGTATTTT CSVDDLKGARSLDTQYF
TRBJ2-1 TRBD1 TRBV11-3 - TGTGCCAGCAGCTTTTTCTTGGGACAGGGCTCTGGTGAGCAGTTCTTC CASSFFLGQGSGEQFF
TRBJ1-2 - TRBV6-5 - TGTGCCAGCAGTTATACAGGGAATTATGGCTACACCTTC CASSYTGNYGYTF
TRBJ2-2 TRBD1 TRBV5-6 - TGTGCCAGCAGCCCAGGACAGGTAGTCCCAACCGGGGAGCTGTTTTTT CASSPGQVVPTGELFF
TRBJ2-3 - TRBV27 - TGTGCCAGCAAGGAGGGGACTTATACGCAGTATTTT CASKEGTYTQYF
TRBJ1-5 TRBD1 TRBV25-1 - TGTGCCAGCAGTTTTTCGAACAGGGGAAACAATCAGCCCCAGCATTTT CASSFSNRGNNQPQHF
TRBJ2-2 - TRBV9 once TGTGCCAGCAGCGTAGGGGCGGGAAACACCGGGGAGCTGTTTTTT CASSVGAGNTGELFF
TRBJ1-2 TRBD1 TRBV6-5 - TGTGCCAGCAGTTACTACAGGGGGCATCATGGCTACACCTTC CASSYYRGHHGYTF
TRBJ2-3 TRBD2 TRBV6-5 - TGTGCCAGCAGTTACTCGACTAGCGGTAACACAGATACGCAGTATTTT CASSYSTSGNTDTQYF